A single sample gave rise to the 8 T cell receptor beta chains below, sequenced in a study of blood T cell repertoires in COVID-19. The protocol was immunoSEQ multiplex PCR, while the TCRdb copy is restricted to in-frame clones and leaves out a portion. The sample holds some 15,000 clones, around nine tenths seen once. Sequences were obtained from peripheral blood. The receptors originated from a woman aged 65 to 85 in a cohort sampled during active or convalescent COVID-19.

V is TRBV28 and J is TRBJ1-1, with a possible D match to TRBD1 (6 bases). The CDR3 totals 14 residues. V lost 3 bases to trimming and J lost 1 base, with 9 bases between them. CDR1 and CDR2 (germline): MDHEN, SYDVKM. The CDR3 nucleotides are TGTGCCAGCAGTTTGGGACACCCGAACACTGAAGCTTTCTTT. It yields the protein CASSLGHPNTEAFF.

This clone was seen just once. This chain links TRBV24-1 with TRBJ2-1, with 9 positions matching TRBD1. V gave up 3 bases and J gave up 3 bases; unmatched junction bases: 2. The CDR3 consists of 15 residues. Germline CDR1 and CDR2: KGHDR and SFDVKD. In DNA, the CDR3 is TGTGCCACCAGTGATCCGGGACAGGGCTACAATGAGCAGTTCTTC. This sequence encodes CATSDPGQGYNEQFF.

This chain joins TRBV4-3 and TRBJ1-3; 7 positions match TRBD1. Per the germline V gene, CDR1 is LGHNA and CDR2 is YSLEER. The ends lost 4 bases at V and 1 base at J; junction bases unmatched: 1. The CDR3 sequence is 14 residues long. The CDR3 sequence is CASSRTGSGNTIYF. The CDR3 DNA reads as TGCGCCAGCAGCCGGACAGGTTCTGGAAACACCATATATTTT.

The chain employs TRBV7-6 and TRBJ2-6; D is ambiguous. The CDR3 is 17 amino acids. V was clipped by 3 bases and J by 4 bases, with 16 bases between them. CDR1 SGHVS and CDR2 FNYEAQ come from the germline V gene. The CDR3 nucleotides read TGTGCCAGCAGCTTCAACGCGGCAGAGGCAGGGGCCAACGTCCTGACTTTC. Amino acid sequence: CASSFNAAEAGANVLTF.

The chain links TRBV11-3 to TRBJ2-1; 11 nucleotides align to TRBD2. CDR3 size: 17 residues. CDR1 and CDR2 (germline): SGHNT, YENEEA. V was clipped by 4 bases and J by 3 bases; unmatched bases: 8. The CDR3 nucleotides read TGTGCCAGCAGCTCTCGGACTAGCGGGTCCCTCTACAATGAGCAGTTCTTC. Translation gives CASSSRTSGSLYNEQFF.

The V gene is TRBV9, the J gene TRBJ2-3; 8 bases map to TRBD2. Germline V gene data show CDR1 as SGDLS and CDR2 as YYNGEE. V shed 0 bases, J shed 4 bases, and the junction held 4 bases outside the gene matches. The CDR3 extends over 15 amino acids. CDR3 bases: TGTGCCAGCAGCGTAGATTGGCGGGGGGCAGATACGCAGTATTTT. Translated, it gives CASSVDWRGADTQYF.

The V call is TRBV15, the J call TRBJ1-5, with D possibly TRBD1 on 5 matching bases. The CDR3 length is 15 residues. Trimming cost V 3 bases and J 1 base, with 10 bases left between them. Germline V gives CDR1 LNHNV, CDR2 YYDKDF (reference sequence). The CDR3 sequence: CATSSDTGSNQPQHF. The CDR3 DNA sequence: TGTGCCACCAGCAGTGATACAGGAAGCAATCAGCCCCAGCATTTT.

The rearrangement joins TRBV7-9 to TRBJ1-4, with 7 nucleotides matching TRBD1. V lost 5 bases, J lost 3 bases, and 9 bases stayed unmatched. This CDR3 region has 16 residues. Looked up from germline, CDR1 is SEHNR and CDR2 is FQNEAQ (reference sequence). In DNA, the CDR3 is TGTGCCAGCAGCCCCCCACAGGGGAGCGCTAATGAAAAACTGTTTTTT. Translating it yields CASSPPQGSANEKLFF.